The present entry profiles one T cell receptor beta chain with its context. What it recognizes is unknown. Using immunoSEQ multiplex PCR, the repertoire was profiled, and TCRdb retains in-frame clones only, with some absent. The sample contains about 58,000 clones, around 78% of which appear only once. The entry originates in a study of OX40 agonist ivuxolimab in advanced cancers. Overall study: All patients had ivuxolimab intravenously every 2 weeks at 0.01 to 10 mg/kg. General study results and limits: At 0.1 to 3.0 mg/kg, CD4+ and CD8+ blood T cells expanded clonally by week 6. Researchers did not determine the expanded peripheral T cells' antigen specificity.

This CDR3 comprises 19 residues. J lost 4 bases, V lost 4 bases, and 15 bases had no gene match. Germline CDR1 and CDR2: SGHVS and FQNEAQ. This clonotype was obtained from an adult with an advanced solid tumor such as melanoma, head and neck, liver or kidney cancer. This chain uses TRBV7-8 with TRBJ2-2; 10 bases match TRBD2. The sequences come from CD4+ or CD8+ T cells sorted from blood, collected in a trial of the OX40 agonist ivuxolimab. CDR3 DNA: TGTGCCAGCAGCTCCCAGCAGGGAGCGGGGGGGCCCGGCACCGGGGAGCTGTTTTTT. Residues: CASSSQQGAGGPGTGELFF.